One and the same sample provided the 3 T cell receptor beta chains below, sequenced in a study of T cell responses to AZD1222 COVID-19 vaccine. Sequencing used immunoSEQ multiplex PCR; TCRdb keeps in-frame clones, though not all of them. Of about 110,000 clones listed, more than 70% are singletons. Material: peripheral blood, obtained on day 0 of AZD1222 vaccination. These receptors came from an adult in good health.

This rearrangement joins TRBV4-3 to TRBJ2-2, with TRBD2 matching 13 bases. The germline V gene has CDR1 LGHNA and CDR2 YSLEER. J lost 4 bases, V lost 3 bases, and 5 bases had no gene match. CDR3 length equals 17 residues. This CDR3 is CASSHRLAGGFTGELFF. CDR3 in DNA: TGCGCCAGCAGCCACAGACTAGCGGGGGGTTTCACCGGGGAGCTGTTTTTT.

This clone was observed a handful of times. The CDR3 nucleotides read TGTGCCAGCAGTTACTCACAGACGCGGTCTGGAAACACCATATATTTT. Encoded protein: CASSYSQTRSGNTIYF. This chain connects TRBV6-5 to TRBJ1-3; D not resolved. CDR3 length: 16 residues. Germline-derived CDR1 and CDR2 are MNHEY and SVGAGI. V lost 0 bases to trimming and J lost 1 base, with 10 bases between them.

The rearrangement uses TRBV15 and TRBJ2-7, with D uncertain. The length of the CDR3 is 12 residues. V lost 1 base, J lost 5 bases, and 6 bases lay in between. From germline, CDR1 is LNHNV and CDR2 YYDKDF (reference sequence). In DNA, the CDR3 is TGTGCCACCAGCAGAGTCACAGACGAGCAGTACTTC. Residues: CATSRVTDEQYF.